This T cell receptor beta chain was identified in a study of cytomegalovirus exposure and HLA in healthy donors. The PCR ran on 60 Vbeta and 13 Jbeta primers. The protocol was immunoSEQ multiplex PCR, while the TCRdb copy is restricted to in-frame clones and leaves out a portion. Its clone listing holds roughly 50,000 clones. The CDR3 is 15 amino acids. Germline V lookup: CDR1 SGHNT, CDR2 YYREEE (reference sequence). V shed 5 bases, J shed 4 bases, and the junction held 5 bases outside the gene matches. This receptor was obtained from a male donor in good health and CMV-seropositive. Material: PBMCs. J is TRBJ2-1 and V is TRBV5-4, with 11 nucleotides matching TRBD2. CDR3 sequence reads: CASSYSGGGYNEQFF. In DNA, the CDR3 is TGTGCCAGCAGTTATAGCGGGGGGGGTTACAATGAGCAGTTCTTC.